The 23 T cell receptor beta chains given below trace back to one sample, sequenced in a study of Siglec-9 on CD8 T cells in melanoma. The assay was immunoSEQ multiplex PCR, and TCRdb's table has in-frame clones only and misses some. The sample records some 37,000 clones, 80% to 85% being singletons. The sample was Siglec-9- CD8+ T cells sorted from blood. These receptors were collected from a human donor in good health.

CDR3 sequence: CASSPGLAGEIYEQYF. CDR3 nucleotides: TGCGCCAGCAGCCCGGGACTAGCGGGGGAGATCTACGAGCAGTACTTC. The V gene is TRBV10-1, the J gene TRBJ2-7; 14 bases fit TRBD2. Losses at the gene ends were 6 bases for V and 3 bases for J; bases not matched to a gene: 7. The CDR3 has 16 residues. Germline CDR1 reads WNHNN; CDR2 reads SYGVQD (reference sequence).

V usage is TRBV27 and J usage is TRBJ2-2; D is unresolved. V was cut by 3 bases and J by 3 bases, with 14 bases left in between. CDR1 and CDR2 (germline): MNHEY, SMNVEV (reference sequence). The CDR3 is made up of 16 amino acids. CDR3 protein: CASSFSWGYDTGELFF. The CDR3 DNA reads as TGTGCCAGCAGTTTTAGCTGGGGTTATGACACCGGGGAGCTGTTTTTT.

CDR3 sequence reads: CAISESATGELFF. Written as DNA, the CDR3 is TGTGCCATCAGTGAGTCTGCTACCGGGGAGCTGTTTTTT. The chain couples TRBV10-3 to TRBJ2-2; no reliable D call. Trimming took 0 bases from V and 5 from J, leaving 4 bases between them. Germline-derived CDR1 and CDR2 are ENHRY and SYGVKD. This CDR3 region has 13 residues.

This sequence joins TRBV15 and TRBJ2-3; tentatively, D is TRBD2 (5 bases). V was clipped by 0 bases and J by 1 base, with 8 bases between them. Germline loops: CDR1 LNHNV, CDR2 YYDKDF (reference sequence). This CDR3 is 15 amino acids long. CDR3 nucleotides: TGTGCCACCAGCAGAGATTACGGGGGCACAGATACGCAGTATTTT. Protein: CATSRDYGGTDTQYF.

V and J are TRBV6-5 and TRBJ1-1; no reliable D call. The CDR3 has 16 amino acids. Germline lookup yields CDR1 MNHEY and CDR2 SVGAGI. The germline V and J ends were trimmed by 0 bases and 0 bases, with 11 bases remaining between them. The CDR3 DNA reads as TGTGCCAGCAGTTACTCCCTGGCGGGGATGAACACTGAAGCTTTCTTT. Its protein product is CASSYSLAGMNTEAFF.

The genes are TRBV7-9 and TRBJ2-2; 8 bases are a match to TRBD2. The germline gives CDR1 SEHNR, CDR2 FQNEAQ (reference sequence). This CDR3 region has 16 residues. Losses at the gene ends were 1 base for V and 7 bases for J; bases not matched to a gene: 8. CDR3 in amino acids: CASSLGVGRANGELFF. The CDR3 nucleotides are TGTGCCAGCAGCTTAGGTGTCGGGAGGGCCAACGGGGAGCTGTTTTTT. Variable domain in full (rest from reference TRBV7-9 and TRBJ2-2): DTGVSQNPRHKITKRGQNVTFRCDPISEHNRLYWYRQTLGQGPEFLTYFQNEAQLEKSRLLSDRFSAERPKGSFSTLEIQRTEQGDSAMYLCASSLGVGRANGELFFGEGSRLTVL.

V usage is TRBV6-1 and J usage is TRBJ2-7; 11 bases map to TRBD2. Trimming took 0 bases from V and 3 from J; bases not matched to a gene: 1. Germline V CDR1 and CDR2: MNHNS, SASEGT. This CDR3 has 15 amino acids. CDR3 protein: CASSEATSGIYEQYF. As DNA, the CDR3 is TGTGCCAGCAGTGAAGCGACTAGCGGGATCTACGAGCAGTACTTC.

The chain uses TRBV5-1 and TRBJ2-7; 7 bases are shared with TRBD1. The germline V gene encodes CDR1 SGHRS and CDR2 YFSETQ. The ends lost 3 bases at V and 7 bases at J; junction bases unmatched: 16. The CDR3 has 16 amino acids. This chain's CDR3 is CASSSAQGQTPGEQYF. CDR3 nucleotide sequence: TGCGCCAGCAGCTCGGCTCAGGGACAGACCCCTGGGGAGCAGTACTTC.

The gene calls are TRBV19 and TRBJ1-1; D may be TRBD1 (5 bases). V shed 0 bases and J shed 12 bases, with 20 bases lying between them. The CDR3 is 15 amino acids. Germline V CDR1 and CDR2: LNHDA, SQIVND (reference sequence). The CDR3: CASSIDEEVQGATFF. As DNA, the CDR3 is TGTGCCAGTAGTATAGATGAAGAAGTCCAGGGCGCAACTTTCTTT.

The chain is built from TRBV2 and TRBJ1-3; D not certain. V shed 8 bases and J shed 0 bases, with 14 bases lying between them. The CDR3 loop spans 15 amino acids. Germline V gene lookup returns CDR1 SNHLY and CDR2 FYNNEI. CDR3 region: CASLHDGSSGNTIYF. The CDR3 coding sequence is TGTGCCAGCCTCCACGATGGCAGCTCTGGAAACACCATATATTTT.

The J gene is TRBJ1-4, the V gene TRBV5-5, with a tentative D call TRBD1 (6 bases). The ends were cut back, 2 bases at V and 4 bases at J, with 9 bases in the middle. Germline CDR1 is SGHKS and CDR2 is YYEKEE (reference sequence). The CDR3 consists of 14 residues. In nucleotides, the CDR3 is TGTGCCAGCAGCTTAACAGGGAGTAATGAAAAACTGTTTTTT. This encodes CASSLTGSNEKLFF.

V usage is TRBV5-6 and J usage is TRBJ1-1; D gene ambiguous. V was clipped by 2 bases and J by 5 bases, with 7 bases between them. The germline gives CDR1 SGHDT, CDR2 YYEEEE. The CDR3 is 12 amino acids. The CDR3 DNA sequence: TGTGCCAGCAGCTTCTTGGAAACTGAAGCTTTCTTT. Its protein is CASSFLETEAFF.

This chain joins TRBV19 and TRBJ2-1; D remains ambiguous. Germline V gene sequence: CDR1 LNHDA, CDR2 SQIVND (reference sequence). The CDR3 consists of 13 residues. V dropped 3 bases and J dropped 2 bases, with 5 bases sitting between them. This CDR3 is CASSMVAYNEQFF. The CDR3 nucleotides are TGTGCCAGTAGTATGGTGGCCTACAATGAGCAGTTCTTC.

The gene calls are TRBV7-9 and TRBJ1-1; no clear D gene. CDR3 length: 12 amino acids. The germline CDR1 and CDR2 sequences are SEHNR and FQNEAQ (reference sequence). Trimming pared 4 bases from V and 7 bases from J, leaving 10 bases between. CDR3 DNA: TGTGCCAGCAGCTCTACTAAGATTGAAGCTTTCTTT. This gives the protein CASSSTKIEAFF.

The genes are TRBV19 and TRBJ2-2, with D hard to call. The germline gives CDR1 LNHDA, CDR2 SQIVND (reference sequence). The CDR3 runs to 15 residues. With 6 bases removed from V and 3 bases from J, the gap between germline ends came to 14 bases. The CDR3 coding sequence is TGTGCCAGTAGCGGGTTTTGGACGGACACCGGGGAGCTGTTTTTT. Protein sequence: CASSGFWTDTGELFF. Filled out from reference TRBV19 and TRBJ2-2, the complete variable domain reads DGGITQSPKYLFRKEGQNVTLSCEQNLNHDAMYWYRQDPGQGLRLIYYSQIVNDFQKGDIAEGYSVSREKKESFPLTVTSAQKNPTAFYLCASSGFWTDTGELFFGEGSRLTVL.

The chain has TRBV5-1 and TRBJ2-7; 13 bases map to TRBD2. The germline V gene encodes CDR1 SGHRS and CDR2 YFSETQ. With 4 bases clipped from V and 9 bases from J, the junction kept 13 bases outside the gene matches. The CDR3 extends over 16 amino acids. The CDR3 DNA sequence: TGCGCCAGCAGCCCCAGGACTAGCGGGGGACCGGTAGGGCAGTACTTC. Translation: CASSPRTSGGPVGQYF.

The V gene is TRBV4-2, the J gene TRBJ1-6; D unclear. In germline, CDR1 is LGHNA, CDR2 YNFKEQ. The CDR3 loop spans 19 amino acids. With 0 bases removed from V and 3 bases from J, the gap between germline ends came to 18 bases. The CDR3 here is CASSQESVLGTVYNSPLHF. CDR3 sequence (DNA): TGTGCCAGCAGCCAAGAGTCCGTATTGGGTACAGTCTATAATTCACCCCTCCACTTT.

The chain joins TRBV9 to TRBJ1-2; 7 bases are shared with TRBD1. Germline V gene data show CDR1 as SGDLS and CDR2 as YYNGEE. The CDR3 extends over 12 amino acids. Germline trimming cut 6 bases from V and 3 bases from J; bases unmatched to any gene: 2. CDR3 nucleotides: TGTGCCAGCACCGGGACAGACTATGGCTACACCTTC. Translated, it gives CASTGTDYGYTF.

The V and J genes are TRBV9 and TRBJ1-4, with D perhaps matching TRBD1 (5 bases). Trimming pared 0 bases from V and 4 bases from J, leaving 7 bases between. Germline lookup yields CDR1 SGDLS and CDR2 YYNGEE. The CDR3 has 14 amino acids. CDR3 in amino acids: CASSVGGVNEKLFF. The CDR3, as DNA: TGTGCCAGCAGCGTAGGGGGGGTTAATGAAAAACTGTTTTTT.

The CDR3 region is CASSLGGFALYGYTF. The CDR3 nucleotides read TGTGCCAGCAGCTTGGGCGGCTTTGCGCTTTATGGCTACACCTTC. The chain combines TRBV5-8 with TRBJ1-2; D gene ambiguous. The length of the CDR3 is 15 residues. The germline V gene has CDR1 SGHTS and CDR2 YDEGEE. Trimming removed 0 bases at V and 5 bases at J, with 14 bases between.

For the CDR3, the DNA is TGTGCCAGCAGCTTGGGGGCAGCCTACGAGCAGTACTTC. It specifies CASSLGAAYEQYF. The rearrangement links TRBV5-6 to TRBJ2-7; no definite D call. Germline V gives CDR1 SGHDT, CDR2 YYEEEE. The length of the CDR3 is 13 residues. V lost 0 bases, J lost 2 bases, and 6 bases lay in between.

The rearrangement joins TRBV4-2 to TRBJ2-1, with TRBD2 identical over 10 bases. The CDR3 consists of 14 residues. The V gene end was trimmed by 0 bases and the J gene end by 10 bases; junction bases not matched to a gene: 3. Germline V gene sequence: CDR1 LGHNA, CDR2 YNFKEQ. The CDR3 sequence: CASSQDTSGEEQFF. For the CDR3, the DNA is TGTGCCAGCAGCCAAGATACTAGCGGGGAAGAGCAGTTCTTC.

This chain connects TRBV7-2 to TRBJ2-1; no firm D call. This CDR3 contains 14 residues. Germline V CDR1 and CDR2: SGHTA, FQGNSA. V was trimmed by 1 base and J by 9 bases, leaving 13 bases between them. This CDR3 reads CASSLGPTGGEQFF. In DNA form, the CDR3 reads TGTGCCAGCAGCTTAGGCCCAACTGGCGGTGAGCAGTTCTTC. Full variable domain (outside the CDR3, taken from reference TRBV7-2 and TRBJ2-1): GAGVSQSPSNKVTEKGKDVELRCDPISGHTALYWYRQSLGQGLEFLIYFQGNSAPDKSGLPSDRFSAERTGGSVSTLTIQRTQQEDSAVYLCASSLGPTGGEQFFGPGTRLTVL.